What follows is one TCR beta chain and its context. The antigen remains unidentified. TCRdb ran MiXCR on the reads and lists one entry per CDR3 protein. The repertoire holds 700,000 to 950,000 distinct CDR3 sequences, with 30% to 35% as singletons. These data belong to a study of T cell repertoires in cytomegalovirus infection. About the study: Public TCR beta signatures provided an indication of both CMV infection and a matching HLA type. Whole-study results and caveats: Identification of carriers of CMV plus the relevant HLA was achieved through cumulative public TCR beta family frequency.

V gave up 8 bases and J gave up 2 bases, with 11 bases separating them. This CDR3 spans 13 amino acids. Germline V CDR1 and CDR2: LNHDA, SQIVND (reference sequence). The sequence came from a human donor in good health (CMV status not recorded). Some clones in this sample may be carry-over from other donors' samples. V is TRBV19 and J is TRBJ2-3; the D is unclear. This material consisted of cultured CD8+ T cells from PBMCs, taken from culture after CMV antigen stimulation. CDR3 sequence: CASAGPNTDTQYF. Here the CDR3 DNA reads TGTGCCAGTGCCGGGCCCAACACAGATACGCAGTATTTT.